This T cell receptor beta chain stems from a study of cytotoxic CD8 clonotypes in ibrutinib-treated CLL. Germline CDR1 is SGHAT and CDR2 is FQNNGV. Trimming took 2 bases from V and 0 from J, leaving 11 bases between them. This CDR3 comprises 16 residues. Clones were sequenced by immunoSEQ multiplex PCR, and TCRdb holds only the in-frame ones, with some missing. This table has approximately 330,000 clones, approximately 80% appearing once. V is TRBV11-2 and J is TRBJ2-1; TRBD1 is a possible D gene (6 bases). The sample consisted of PBMCs, taken before ibrutinib treatment. This clonotype was sampled from a human donor with chronic lymphocytic leukemia. CDR3 DNA sequence: TGTGCCAGCAGCTTACTAGGGGGTAGCTCCTACAATGAGCAGTTCTTC. Its protein is CASSLLGGSSYNEQFF.